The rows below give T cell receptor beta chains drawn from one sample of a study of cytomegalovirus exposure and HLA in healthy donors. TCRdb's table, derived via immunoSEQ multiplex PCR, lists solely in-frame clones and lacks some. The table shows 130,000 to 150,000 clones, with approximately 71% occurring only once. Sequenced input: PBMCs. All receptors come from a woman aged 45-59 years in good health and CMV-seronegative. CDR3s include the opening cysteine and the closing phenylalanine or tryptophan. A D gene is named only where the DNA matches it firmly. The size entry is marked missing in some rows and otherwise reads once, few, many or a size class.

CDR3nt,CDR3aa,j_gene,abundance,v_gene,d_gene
TGTGCCACCAAAACCGGGACTTTCTCCTACGAGCAGTACTTC,CATKTGTFSYEQYF,TRBJ2-7,NA,TRBV2,NA
TGTGCCTGGAGCGTAAGGACAGGGGGAGGTCAGCCCCAGCATTTT,CAWSVRTGGGQPQHF,TRBJ1-5,NA,TRBV30,TRBD1
TGTGCCAGCAGCGGAACAGGACGGTTGTCCGGGGAGCTGTTTTTT,CASSGTGRLSGELFF,TRBJ2-2,NA,TRBV9,NA
TGTGCCAGCACCAGGACAGGGGTTTACGAGCAGTACTTC,CASTRTGVYEQYF,TRBJ2-7,NA,TRBV11-3,TRBD1
TGCAGCGTTGAATCGGGGTACCAAGAGACCCAGTACTTC,CSVESGYQETQYF,TRBJ2-5,NA,TRBV29-1,NA
TGCGCCAGCAGCTTAGCGGGGGAGTACAATGAGCAGTTCTTC,CASSLAGEYNEQFF,TRBJ2-1,NA,TRBV5-1,TRBD2
TGTGCCAGCAGCGGATTGTCCTCTAGCGGGAGCTCCTACAATGAGCAGTTCTTC,CASSGLSSSGSSYNEQFF,TRBJ2-1,NA,TRBV9,TRBD2
TGTGCCAGCAGTGGACAGGGGGCGACTGGAAACACCATATATTTT,CASSGQGATGNTIYF,TRBJ1-3,NA,TRBV5-4,TRBD1
TGTGCCATCACCGAGGACAGGGACCAGCCCCAGCATTTT,CAITEDRDQPQHF,TRBJ1-5,NA,TRBV10-3,TRBD1
TGTGCCAGCAGCTTGGAAGGACAGGGGGCATGTGAAGCTTTCTTT,CASSLEGQGACEAFF,TRBJ1-1,NA,TRBV5-4,TRBD1
TGTGCCAGCAATGGACAGGGTATTACCTACGAGCAGTACTTC,CASNGQGITYEQYF,TRBJ2-7,once,TRBV28,TRBD1
TGTGCCTGGAGTGTGGACAGCGCTAATTCACCCCTCCACTTT,CAWSVDSANSPLHF,TRBJ1-6,once,TRBV30,NA
TGTGCCAGTAGGGACAGGGCGGATGAAAAACTGTTTTTT,CASRDRADEKLFF,TRBJ1-4,NA,TRBV10-3,TRBD1
TGTGCCAGCAGTGACGACGACAGGTCGACCCAGCATTTT,CASSDDDRSTQHF,TRBJ1-5,NA,TRBV6-1,NA
TGTGCCAGCTCACCCCTAAGAGGGATAGGGGGCGACGAGCAGTACTTC,CASSPLRGIGGDEQYF,TRBJ2-7,NA,TRBV18,TRBD1
TGCGCCAGCAGCCAAATGGGGGGGACGGATAATTCACCCCTCCACTTT,CASSQMGGTDNSPLHF,TRBJ1-6,NA,TRBV4-1,NA
TGCGCCAGCAGCCTAATATTGACGGAGCTCAGCTATGGCTACACCTTC,CASSLILTELSYGYTF,TRBJ1-2,few,TRBV4-1,NA
TGTGCCAGCAGTGGTACAGGGGGTATGGAGCCCCAGCATTTT,CASSGTGGMEPQHF,TRBJ1-5,once,TRBV2,TRBD1
TGTGCCAGCAGACACATCTGGGAGGGGGGGTCAGCTTTCTTT,CASRHIWEGGSAFF,TRBJ1-1,NA,TRBV4-2,NA
TGTGCCAGCAGCAAAGCGTACAGGGCAGATACGCAGTATTTT,CASSKAYRADTQYF,TRBJ2-3,NA,TRBV21-1,NA
TGTGCCAGCAGCATGGACAGGGCCAATAACTATGGCTACACCTTC,CASSMDRANNYGYTF,TRBJ1-2,NA,TRBV5-4,TRBD1
TGTGCCAGCAGTCTTCAGTCAGGGGTAACAGATACGCAGTATTTT,CASSLQSGVTDTQYF,TRBJ2-3,NA,TRBV7-2,NA
TGTGCCAGTAGTATGGGGATAGGGGGCGAGCAGTACTTC,CASSMGIGGEQYF,TRBJ2-7,NA,TRBV19,NA
TGCGCCAGCAGCTTGGAAAGTGGGACTCCTTCCACAGATACGCAGTATTTT,CASSLESGTPSTDTQYF,TRBJ2-3,NA,TRBV5-1,NA
TGTGCCATTCTAGCGGGGGACGGGCCGGACGAGCAGTACTTC,CAILAGDGPDEQYF,TRBJ2-7,NA,TRBV10-3,TRBD2
TGTGCCAGCAGCAAGGGACTAGCGGGGGGGCGTTACAATGAGCAGTTCTTC,CASSKGLAGGRYNEQFF,TRBJ2-1,NA,TRBV5-4,TRBD2
TGTGCCATCAGTGAGTCGGCAGGGGAGGGAGAGACCCAGTACTTC,CAISESAGEGETQYF,TRBJ2-5,NA,TRBV10-3,NA
TGTGCCAGTAGTATGGGACAGGGACAGCCCCAGCATTTT,CASSMGQGQPQHF,TRBJ1-5,NA,TRBV19,TRBD1
TGTGCCAGCTTTCGCGGGGGCAATCAGCCCCAGCATTTT,CASFRGGNQPQHF,TRBJ1-5,NA,TRBV6-1,NA
TGTGCCAGCAGTGGTGACAGGGTGGGCAATCAGCCCCAGCATTTT,CASSGDRVGNQPQHF,TRBJ1-5,NA,TRBV6-5,TRBD1
TGTGCCAGCAGCTCCCTAGCGGGGGAGGAGACCCAGTACTTC,CASSSLAGEETQYF,TRBJ2-5,NA,TRBV7-6,TRBD2
TGTGCCAGCAGTGATGGAGGGATGAGGGTACCCAGGGAGCTGTTTTTT,CASSDGGMRVPRELFF,TRBJ2-2,NA,TRBV6-1,NA